This T cell receptor beta chain was sequenced during a study of T cell responses to AZD1222 COVID-19 vaccine. Study conclusions and caveats: White British ancestry dominated among donors, who included more females, and clonal diversity was possibly underestimated.

This clone was seen only once. Antigen specificity is unknown. V shed 7 bases and J shed 4 bases, with 14 bases lying between them. The CDR3 spans 15 residues. The germline V gene encodes CDR1 MDHEN and CDR2 SYDVKM. Method: immunoSEQ multiplex PCR; TCRdb's copy keeps in-frame clones and lacks some. Of 150,000 to 200,000 clones in the sample, 88% were seen once. V and J are TRBV28 and TRBJ2-6, with TRBD2 as a possible D gene (7 bases). The sequence came from an adult in good health. This material consisted of peripheral blood, taken on day 0 of AZD1222 vaccination. In DNA form, the CDR3 reads TGTGCCAGCAAGTTGGGAGGGGGAGGGGCCAACGTCCTGACTTTC. This gives the protein CASKLGGGGANVLTF. Supplemented by reference TRBV28 and TRBJ2-6, the full variable domain reads DVKVTQSSRYLVKRTGEKVFLECVQDMDHENMFWYRQDPGLGLRLIYFSYDVKMKEKGDIPEGYSVSREKKERFSLILESASTNQTSMYLCASKLGGGGANVLTFGAGSRLTVL.